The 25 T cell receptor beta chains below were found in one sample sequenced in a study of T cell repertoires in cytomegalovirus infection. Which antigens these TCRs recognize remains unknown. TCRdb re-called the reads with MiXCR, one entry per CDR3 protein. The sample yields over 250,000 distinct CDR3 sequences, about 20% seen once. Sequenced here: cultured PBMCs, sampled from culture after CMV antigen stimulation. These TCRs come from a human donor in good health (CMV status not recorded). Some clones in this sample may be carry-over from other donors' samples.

The DNA for the CDR3 is TGTGCCAGCAGCGCTTCCTCAACACCCTACGAGCAGTACTTC. Protein product: CASSASSTPYEQYF. The chain is built from TRBV9 and TRBJ2-7, with D uncertain. V was shortened by 3 bases and J by 2 bases, with 12 bases between the two germline ends. CDR1 and CDR2 from the germline V gene are SGDLS and YYNGEE. The CDR3 length is 14 residues. Looking up the rest from reference TRBV9 and TRBJ2-7 gives the full variable domain: DSGVTQTPKHLITATGQRVTLRCSPRSGDLSVYWYQQSLDQGLQFLIQYYNGEERAKGNILERFSAQQFPDLHSELNLSSLELGDSALYFCASSASSTPYEQYFGPGTRLTVT.

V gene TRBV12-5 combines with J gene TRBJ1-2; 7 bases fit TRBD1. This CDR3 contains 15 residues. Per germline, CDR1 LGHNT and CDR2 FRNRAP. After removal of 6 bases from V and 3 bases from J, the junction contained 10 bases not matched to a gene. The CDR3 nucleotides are TGTGCTAGTGGGAAAAGTGGAGGGGGCTACTATGGCTACACCTTC. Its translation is CASGKSGGGYYGYTF.

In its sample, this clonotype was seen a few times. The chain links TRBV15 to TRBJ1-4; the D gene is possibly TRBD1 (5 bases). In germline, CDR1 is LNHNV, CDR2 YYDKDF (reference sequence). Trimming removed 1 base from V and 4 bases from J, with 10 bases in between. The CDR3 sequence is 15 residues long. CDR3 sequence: CATSRAWGDNEKLFF. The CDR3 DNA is TGTGCCACCAGCAGAGCTTGGGGGGATAATGAAAAACTGTTTTTT.

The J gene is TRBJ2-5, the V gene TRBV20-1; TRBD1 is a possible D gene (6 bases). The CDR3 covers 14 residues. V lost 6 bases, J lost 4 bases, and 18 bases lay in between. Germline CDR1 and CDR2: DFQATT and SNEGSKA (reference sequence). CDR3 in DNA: TGCAGTGCCCCCAGGGGAGATTCGGGAGAGACCCAGTACTTC. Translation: CSAPRGDSGETQYF.

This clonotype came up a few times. DNA of the CDR3: TGTGCCAGCAAGGGGAGCAGGGTCGGAAACACTGAAGCTTTCTTT. Encoded protein: CASKGSRVGNTEAFF. The chain employs TRBV6-2 or TRBV6-3 and TRBJ1-1, with TRBD1 as a possible D gene (5 bases). This CDR3 is built from 15 residues. Trimming cost V 7 bases and J 2 bases, with 17 bases left between them. The germline V gene has CDR1 MNHEY and CDR2 SVGEGT.

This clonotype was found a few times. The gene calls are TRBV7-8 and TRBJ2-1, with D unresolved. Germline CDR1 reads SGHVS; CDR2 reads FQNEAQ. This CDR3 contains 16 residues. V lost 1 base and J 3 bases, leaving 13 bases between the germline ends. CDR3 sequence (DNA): TGTGCCAGCAGCTTAGAGGCCCACCCGAGCTACAATGAGCAGTTCTTC. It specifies CASSLEAHPSYNEQFF.

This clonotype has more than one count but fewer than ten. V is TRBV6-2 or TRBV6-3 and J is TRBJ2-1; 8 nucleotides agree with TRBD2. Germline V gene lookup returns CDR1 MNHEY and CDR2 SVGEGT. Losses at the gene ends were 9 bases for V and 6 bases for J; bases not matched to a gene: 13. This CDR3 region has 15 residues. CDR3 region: CASSGRTSFINEQFF. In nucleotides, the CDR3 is TGTGCCAGTTCGGGCCGGACTAGCTTCATCAATGAGCAGTTCTTC.

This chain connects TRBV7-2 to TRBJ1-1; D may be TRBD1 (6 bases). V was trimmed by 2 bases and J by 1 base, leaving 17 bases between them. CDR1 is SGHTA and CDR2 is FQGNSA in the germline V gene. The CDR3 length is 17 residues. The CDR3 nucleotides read TGTGCCAGCAGCTTAAGGGGGACTCGGGAGGGGAACACTGAAGCTTTCTTT. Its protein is CASSLRGTREGNTEAFF.

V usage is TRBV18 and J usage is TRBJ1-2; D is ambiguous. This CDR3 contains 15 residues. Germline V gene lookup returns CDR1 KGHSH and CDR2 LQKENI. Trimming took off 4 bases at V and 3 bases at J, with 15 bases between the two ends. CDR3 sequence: CASSLLATGDYGYTF. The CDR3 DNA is TGTGCCAGCTCACTCCTTGCGACCGGGGACTATGGCTACACCTTC.

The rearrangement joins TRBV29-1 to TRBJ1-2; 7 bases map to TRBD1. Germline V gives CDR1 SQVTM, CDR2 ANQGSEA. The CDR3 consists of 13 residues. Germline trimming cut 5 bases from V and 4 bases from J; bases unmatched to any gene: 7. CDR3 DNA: TGCAGCGTTTCCCCGACAGGGATCTATGGCTACACCTTC. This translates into CSVSPTGIYGYTF.

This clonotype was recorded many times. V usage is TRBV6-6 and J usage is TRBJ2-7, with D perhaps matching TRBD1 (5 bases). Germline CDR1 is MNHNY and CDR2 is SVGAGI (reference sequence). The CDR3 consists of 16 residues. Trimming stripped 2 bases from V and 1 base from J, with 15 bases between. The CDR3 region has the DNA TGTGCCAGCAGTTACGGGTCCTGGACACCTTCCTACGAGCAGTACGTC. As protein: CASSYGSWTPSYEQYV.

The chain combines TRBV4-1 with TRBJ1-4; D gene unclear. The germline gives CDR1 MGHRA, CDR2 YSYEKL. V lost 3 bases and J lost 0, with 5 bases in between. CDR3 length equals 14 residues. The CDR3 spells CASSHGATNEKLFF. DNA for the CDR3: TGCGCCAGCAGCCACGGGGCAACTAATGAAAAACTGTTTTTT.

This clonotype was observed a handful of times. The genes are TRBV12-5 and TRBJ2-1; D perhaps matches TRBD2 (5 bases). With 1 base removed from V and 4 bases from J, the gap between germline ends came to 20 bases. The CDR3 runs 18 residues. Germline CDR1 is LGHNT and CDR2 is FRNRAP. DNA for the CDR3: TGTGCTAGTGGTTTGGAACCCCTAGAGCGGCTAGATTACAATGAGCAGTTCTTC. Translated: CASGLEPLERLDYNEQFF.

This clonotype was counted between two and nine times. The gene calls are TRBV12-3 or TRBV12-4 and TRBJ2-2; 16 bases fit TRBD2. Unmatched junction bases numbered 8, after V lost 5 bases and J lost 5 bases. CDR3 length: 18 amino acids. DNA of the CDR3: TGTGCCAGCAGTCTCGGGACTAGCGGGAGGGACTTTACCGGGGAGCTGTTTTTT. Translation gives CASSLGTSGRDFTGELFF.

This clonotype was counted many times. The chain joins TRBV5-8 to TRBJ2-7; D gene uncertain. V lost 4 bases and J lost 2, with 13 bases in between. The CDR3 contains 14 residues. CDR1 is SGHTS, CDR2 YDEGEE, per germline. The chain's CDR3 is CASSPPLTPYEQYF. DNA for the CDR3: TGTGCCAGCAGCCCCCCACTAACGCCCTACGAGCAGTACTTC.

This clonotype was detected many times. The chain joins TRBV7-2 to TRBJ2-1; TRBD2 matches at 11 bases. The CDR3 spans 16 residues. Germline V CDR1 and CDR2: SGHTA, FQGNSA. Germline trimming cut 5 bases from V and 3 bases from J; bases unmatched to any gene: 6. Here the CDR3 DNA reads TGTGCCAGCAGCCCGACTAGCGGGACTATCTACAATGAGCAGTTCTTC. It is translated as CASSPTSGTIYNEQFF.

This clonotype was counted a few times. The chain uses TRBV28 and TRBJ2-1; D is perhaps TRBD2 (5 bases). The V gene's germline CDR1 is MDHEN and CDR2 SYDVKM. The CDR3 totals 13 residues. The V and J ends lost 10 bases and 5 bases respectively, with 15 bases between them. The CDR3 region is CATEGTNNNEQFF. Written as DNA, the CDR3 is TGTGCCACCGAGGGAACGAATAACAATGAGCAGTTCTTC.

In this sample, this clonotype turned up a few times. CDR3 sequence reads: CASSYSRFGGGTEAFF. In DNA form, the CDR3 reads TGTGCCAGCAGTTACTCGAGATTCGGCGGGGGCACTGAAGCTTTCTTT. The chain joins TRBV6-6 to TRBJ1-1; possibly TRBD1 for D (5 bases). CDR1 is MNHNY and CDR2 is SVGAGI in the germline V gene (reference sequence). V shed 0 bases and J shed 4 bases, with 15 bases lying between them. CDR3 size: 16 residues.

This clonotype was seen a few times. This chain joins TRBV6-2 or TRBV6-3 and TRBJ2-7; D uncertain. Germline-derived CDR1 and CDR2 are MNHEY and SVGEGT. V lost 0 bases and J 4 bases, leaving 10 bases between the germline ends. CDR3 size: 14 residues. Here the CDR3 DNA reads TGTGCCAGCAGTTACTCCTCGCGGCTTTACGAGCAGTACGTC. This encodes CASSYSSRLYEQYV.

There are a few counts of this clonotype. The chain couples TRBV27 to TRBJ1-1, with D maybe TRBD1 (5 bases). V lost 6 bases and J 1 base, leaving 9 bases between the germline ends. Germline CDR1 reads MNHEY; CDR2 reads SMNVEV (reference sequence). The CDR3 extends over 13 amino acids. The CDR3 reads CASRDKWNTEAFF. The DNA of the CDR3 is TGTGCCAGCAGGGACAAGTGGAACACTGAAGCTTTCTTT.

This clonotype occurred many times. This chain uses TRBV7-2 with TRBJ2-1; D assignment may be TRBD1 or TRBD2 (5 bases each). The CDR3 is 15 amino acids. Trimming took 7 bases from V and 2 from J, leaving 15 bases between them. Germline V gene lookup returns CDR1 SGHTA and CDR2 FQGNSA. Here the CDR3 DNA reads TGTGCCAGCACCCTTAGTGGGACCGCCTACAATGAGCAGTTCTTC. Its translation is CASTLSGTAYNEQFF.

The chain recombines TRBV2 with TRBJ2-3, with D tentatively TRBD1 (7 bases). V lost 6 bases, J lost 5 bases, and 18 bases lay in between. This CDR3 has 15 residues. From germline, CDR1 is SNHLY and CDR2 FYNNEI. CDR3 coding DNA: TGTGCCAGCAGGAGACAGGGCGGGGTTGAAGATACGCAGTATTTT. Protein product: CASRRQGGVEDTQYF.

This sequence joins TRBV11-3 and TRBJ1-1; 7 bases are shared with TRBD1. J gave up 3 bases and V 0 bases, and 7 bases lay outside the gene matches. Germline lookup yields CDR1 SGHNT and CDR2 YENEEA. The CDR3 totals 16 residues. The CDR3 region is CASSLDEGAYDTEAFF. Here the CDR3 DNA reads TGTGCCAGCAGCTTAGACGAGGGGGCCTACGACACTGAAGCTTTCTTT.

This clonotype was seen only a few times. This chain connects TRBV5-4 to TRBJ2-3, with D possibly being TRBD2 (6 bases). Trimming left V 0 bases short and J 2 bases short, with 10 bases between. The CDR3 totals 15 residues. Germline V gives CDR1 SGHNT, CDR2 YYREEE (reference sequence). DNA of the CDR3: TGTGCCAGCAGCTTGGAGGTGCGGGACACAGATACGCAGTATTTT. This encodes CASSLEVRDTDTQYF.

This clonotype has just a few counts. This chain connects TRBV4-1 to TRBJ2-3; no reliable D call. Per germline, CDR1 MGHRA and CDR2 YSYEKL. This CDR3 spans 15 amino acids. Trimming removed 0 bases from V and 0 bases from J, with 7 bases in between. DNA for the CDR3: TGCGCCAGCAGCCAAGATCGGGTTAGCACAGATACGCAGTATTTT. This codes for CASSQDRVSTDTQYF.